This entry features one TCR beta chain sequence. This CDR3 is 17 amino acids long. The germline V and J ends were trimmed by 3 bases and 9 bases, with 26 bases remaining between them. The germline CDR1 and CDR2 sequences are MGHRA and YSYEKL. The authors' processing: Nucleated cell number was recorded as an estimate derived from reference gene primer amplification. The repertoire was sequenced with immunoSEQ multiplex PCR; TCRdb's copy has only in-frame clones and lacks some. V, J and clone size derive from that table, while D and trimming were established from the DNA sequence. The sample holds about 240,000 clones; approximately 83% are singletons and the top ten take less than 4%. The participants were between roughly 18 and 100 years old and came from about two dozen US areas. Participants reported their clinical history, and cohort assignment relied on those reports. This record belongs to a study of blood T cell repertoires in COVID-19. Study at large: Sources were T cells, B-cell-depleted T cells, or PBMCs; the material itself was cDNA or gDNA.

The TCR comes from a woman between 35 and 50 years old with acute COVID-19. The chain carries TRBV4-1 and TRBJ2-5, with D possibly TRBD2 on 6 matching bases. The specimen sequenced was PBMCs or T cells enriched from blood (not recorded which). CDR3 amino acids: CASSQSRLTRSWGAQYF. CDR3 bases: TGCGCCAGCAGCCAGTCCAGACTTACGCGGTCATGGGGGGCCCAGTACTTC.